The T cell receptor beta chain under discussion was sequenced for a study of T-cell memory formation after mild COVID-19. This clonotype was observed at least ten times. Its cognate antigen is unknown. Points from the study as a whole: Memory from before infection featured some responding clones, which suggests cross-reactive memory joined. Clones that shrank (day 15 to 85) were balanced CD4/CD8, whereas later expanders leaned CD4+.

Germline V gene sequence: CDR1 LNHDA, CDR2 SQIVND (reference sequence). V gave up 4 bases and J gave up 1 base, with 11 bases separating them. This CDR3 is built from 14 residues. Constant-segment-primed 5'RACE gave TCR alpha and TCR beta cDNA libraries with sample barcodes and UMIs. One entry per CDR3 protein results from TCRdb running MiXCR on the 5' RACE reads. This table has just under 350,000 distinct CDR3 sequences, over 10% appearing once. The clonotype comes from a man aged 18 to 29 who had mild COVID-19 (a few samples of this study predate the infection). Cell type and time point are not known. The rearrangement links TRBV19 to TRBJ2-7; perhaps TRBD1 as D (5 bases). The sequencing sample was made of PBMCs or a T cell subset sorted from them (not recorded which). CDR3 protein: CASSKFGQSYEQYF. The DNA for the CDR3 is TGTGCCAGTAGTAAATTTGGACAATCCTACGAGCAGTACTTC.